This record covers a single T cell receptor (beta chain). Which antigen it targets is not known. The record has no base qualities; no much larger clone is one base away. The library was prepared using the immunoSEQ multiplex PCR assay. The table was pulled from immuneACCESS by TCRdb, which kept in-frame rearrangements only. Such tables lose some clones; where checked, under half of the loss comes from unresolved V genes, and the rest has no known cause. Across this sample there are some 66,000 clones, with around 86% seen only once. Around 4% of the sample is in the top ten clones. The record originates from a study of radiotherapy plus CTLA-4 blockade in lung cancer (dated by TCRdb to 2017 to 2018). Concerning the study at large: Among enrolled patients, approximately 19% had an objective response and 30% to 40% reached disease control.

The CDR3 holds 14 amino acids from the cysteine to the phenylalanine. Kept here is only the CDR3 DNA, which spans 42 bases and is read in frame from base 1. Here V drops 5 bases and J drops 2 bases, and the junction holds 5 bases not matched to any gene. CDR1 MNHEY and CDR2 SVGAGI are derived from the germline V gene. The study tested focal radiation therapy combined with CTLA-4 blockade (ipilimumab) in patients with chemo-refractory metastatic non-small-cell lung cancer. The study at large found these results: The strongest predictors of response were reported to be early dynamic shifts in blood T cell clones along with a rise in serum interferon-beta following radiation. After treatment with radiotherapy and ipilimumab, TCR clones that originated in tumors expanded in peripheral blood.

The chain is made from TRBV6-5 and TRBJ2-7, with 8 central nucleotides matching TRBD2. Sequenced here: peripheral blood, sampled from a patient treated with radiotherapy plus ipilimumab. The origin of this receptor is a human donor with non-small cell lung cancer who had a partial response to radiotherapy plus ipilimumab. At the DNA level, the sequence is TGTGCCAGCAGTCCCCCCGGGAGGGCCTACGAGCAGTACTTC. It specifies CASSPPGRAYEQYF.